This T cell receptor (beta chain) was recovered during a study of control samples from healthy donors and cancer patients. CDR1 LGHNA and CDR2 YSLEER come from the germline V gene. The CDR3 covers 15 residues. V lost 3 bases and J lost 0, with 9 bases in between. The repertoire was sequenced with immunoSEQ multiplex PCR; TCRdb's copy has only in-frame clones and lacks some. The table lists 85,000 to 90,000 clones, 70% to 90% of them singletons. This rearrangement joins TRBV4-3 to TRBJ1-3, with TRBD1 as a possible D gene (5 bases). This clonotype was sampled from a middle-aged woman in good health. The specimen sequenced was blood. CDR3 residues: CASSQGTASGNTIYF. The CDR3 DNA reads TGCGCCAGCAGCCAGGGGACCGCCTCTGGAAACACCATATATTTT.